This TCR beta chain appears in the sequencing data of a study of cytomegalovirus exposure and HLA in healthy donors. Study findings and constraints: TCR beta V- and J-gene trimming was later associated with a missense DCLRE1C variant.

The CDR3 has 13 amino acids. The ends were cut back, 4 bases at V and 3 bases at J, with 10 bases in the middle. From germline, CDR1 is SGHTA and CDR2 FQGNSA. The donors (healthy individuals) were bone marrow donors. At the time of sampling, donors were nominally healthy, though unrecorded immune exposures were likely. This clone has more than one count but fewer than ten. Its antigen is not known. The PCR used 60 Vbeta and 13 Jbeta primers. Profiled with immunoSEQ multiplex PCR; TCRdb holds only in-frame clones, not every one. The sample shows around 130,000 clones, 55% to 75% of them seen only once. The chain carries TRBV7-2 and TRBJ2-7, with unresolved D. Sequencing used PBMCs. The origin of this receptor is a human donor in good health. CDR3 DNA: TGTGCCAGCAGCTCACATATTGGCTACGAGCAGTACTTC. Its translation: CASSSHIGYEQYF.